Presented here are 22 T cell receptor beta chains from one specimen sequenced in a study of blood T cell repertoires in COVID-19. TCRdb's copy holds only in-frame clones and misses some; the assay was immunoSEQ multiplex PCR. Of 150,000 or so clones detected, 85% appear once; the ten largest clones hold under 6.5%. Sequencing input: peripheral blood. The receptors originated from a woman in her forties or fifties with COVID-19, enrolled during active disease.

V and J are TRBV28 and TRBJ1-5, with 8 positions matching TRBD1. In germline, CDR1 is MDHEN, CDR2 SYDVKM. The CDR3 has 14 residues. The trim removed 5 bases at V and 4 bases at J, leaving 4 bases unmatched. The CDR3 loop is CASSGGQVNQPQHF. CDR3 nucleotides: TGTGCCAGCAGTGGGGGACAGGTAAATCAGCCCCAGCATTTT.

This chain connects TRBV3-1 (or the pseudogene TRBV3-2) to TRBJ2-1, with D maybe TRBD1 (6 bases). V was pared by 2 bases and J by 5 bases, with 10 bases between. This CDR3 is 14 amino acids long. The germline V gene encodes CDR1 LGHDT and CDR2 YNNKEL (reference sequence). The CDR3, as DNA: TGTGCCAGCAGCCAACATCGGACAGACAATGAGCAGTTCTTC. Protein product: CASSQHRTDNEQFF.

The rearrangement uses TRBV11-3 and TRBJ2-5; 9 bases align to TRBD2. V shed 3 bases and J 2 bases; nucleotides not matched to a gene: 4. The CDR3 contains 15 residues. Germline CDR1 SGHNT, CDR2 YENEEA. Written as DNA, the CDR3 is TGTGCCAGCAGCTTGAGTAGCGGGGGTCAAGAGACCCAGTACTTC. Its protein product is CASSLSSGGQETQYF.

The chain joins TRBV5-1 to TRBJ2-1; 11 nucleotides match TRBD2. V lost 3 bases, J lost 5 bases, and 1 base stayed unmatched. The germline V gene encodes CDR1 SGHRS and CDR2 YFSETQ. This CDR3 contains 14 residues. The CDR3 loop reads CASSSGLADNEQFF. The CDR3 DNA follows: TGCGCCAGCAGCTCGGGACTAGCGGACAATGAGCAGTTCTTC.

This chain connects TRBV9 to TRBJ2-2, with D uncertain. The CDR3 sequence is 15 residues long. The germline V and J ends were trimmed by 6 bases and 3 bases, with 15 bases remaining between them. CDR1 is SGDLS, CDR2 YYNGEE, per germline. The chain's CDR3 is CASTRMGRDTGELFF. DNA for the CDR3: TGTGCCAGCACCAGAATGGGCAGAGACACCGGGGAGCTGTTTTTT.

The chain employs TRBV28 and TRBJ1-3; D is possibly TRBD1 (5 bases). The ends were cut back, 6 bases at V and 0 bases at J, with 12 bases in the middle. CDR1 is MDHEN and CDR2 is SYDVKM in the germline V gene. This CDR3 has 15 amino acids. CDR3 sequence reads: CASSPRGGSGNTIYF. CDR3 in DNA: TGTGCCAGCAGCCCGCGGGGGGGCTCTGGAAACACCATATATTTT.

The chain has TRBV6-2 or TRBV6-3 and TRBJ1-6; the match to TRBD1 covers 7 bases. The trim removed 4 bases at V and 0 bases at J, leaving 15 bases unmatched. In germline, CDR1 is MNHEY, CDR2 SVGEGT. The CDR3 covers 20 residues. CDR3 nucleotides: TGTGCCAGCAGTTTCTCCGGGACAGACGGCCGTAGCTCCTATAATTCACCCCTCCACTTT. Encoded protein: CASSFSGTDGRSSYNSPLHF.

The chain joins TRBV7-3 to TRBJ2-2, with 9 nucleotides matching TRBD2. Germline V gene data show CDR1 as SGHTA and CDR2 as FQGTGA. The CDR3 covers 18 residues. Losses at the gene ends were 2 bases for V and 2 bases for J; bases not matched to a gene: 9. CDR3 protein: CASSLVSGGPYNTGELFF. CDR3 nucleotides: TGTGCCAGCAGCTTAGTCAGCGGGGGGCCGTATAACACCGGGGAGCTGTTTTTT.

The chain uses TRBV18 and TRBJ1-5; maybe TRBD1 (6 bases). V was clipped by 4 bases and J by 4 bases, with 8 bases between them. Looked up from germline, CDR1 is KGHSH and CDR2 is LQKENI. This CDR3 has 13 amino acids. CDR3 amino acids: CASSHGQNQPQHF. The DNA of the CDR3 is TGTGCCAGCTCACATGGACAGAATCAGCCCCAGCATTTT.

This clone has just one count. The genes are TRBV4-1 and TRBJ2-3; TRBD2 matches at 9 bases. From germline, CDR1 is MGHRA and CDR2 YSYEKL. This CDR3 spans 17 amino acids. With 1 base clipped from V and 2 bases from J, the junction kept 7 bases outside the gene matches. CDR3 bases: TGCGCCAGCAGCCAAGTTAGTAGCGGGGGTTACACAGATACGCAGTATTTT. Its protein is CASSQVSSGGYTDTQYF.

The chain is built from TRBV7-6 and TRBJ2-7; tentatively, D is TRBD2 (5 bases). The germline V gene encodes CDR1 SGHVS and CDR2 FNYEAQ. Trimming pared 1 base from V and 3 bases from J, leaving 13 bases between. This CDR3 comprises 15 residues. CDR3 in DNA: TGTGCCAGCAGCTTAGGGGCGGGCCTCGACTACGAGCAGTACTTC. The encoded protein is CASSLGAGLDYEQYF. Filled out from reference TRBV7-6 and TRBJ2-7, the complete variable domain reads GAGVSQSPRYKVTKRGQDVALRCDPISGHVSLYWYRQALGQGPEFLTYFNYEAQQDKSGLPNDRFSAERPEGSISTLTIQRTEQRDSAMYRCASSLGAGLDYEQYFGPGTRLTVT.

The chain joins TRBV29-1 to TRBJ2-7; D call uncertain. The CDR3 contains 9 residues. Germline lookup yields CDR1 SQVTM and CDR2 ANQGSEA. V lost 8 bases and J lost 3, with 5 bases in between. Written as DNA, the CDR3 is TGCAGCTTCTACTACGAGCAGTACTTC. Translated: CSFYYEQYF.

The rearrangement links TRBV19 to TRBJ2-5; D ambiguous. This CDR3 is 14 amino acids long. Germline V gene sequence: CDR1 LNHDA, CDR2 SQIVND (reference sequence). The V gene lost 6 bases and the J gene lost 4 bases, with 15 bases spanning the gap. Here the CDR3 reads CASRLVGSAETQYF. In DNA form, the CDR3 reads TGTGCCAGTAGATTAGTCGGGTCAGCAGAGACCCAGTACTTC.

V gene TRBV7-9 combines with J gene TRBJ1-6; 7 bases map to TRBD1. J was trimmed by 11 bases and V by 2 bases; bases with no gene match: 9. The CDR3 totals 15 residues. CDR1 is SEHNR and CDR2 is FQNEAQ in the germline V gene (reference sequence). CDR3 bases: TGTGCCAGCAGCTTACAGGGGGGAGAGGGGACACCCCTCCACTTT. This sequence encodes CASSLQGGEGTPLHF.

The chain links TRBV30 to TRBJ1-3; D not certain. V was clipped by 5 bases and J by 0 bases, with 5 bases between them. Germline V lookup: CDR1 GTSNPN, CDR2 SVGIG (reference sequence). The CDR3 has 12 residues. The chain's CDR3 is CAWDNSGNTIYF. DNA for the CDR3: TGTGCCTGGGACAACTCTGGAAACACCATATATTTT.

The V call is TRBV5-1, the J call TRBJ2-7, with TRBD1 matching 9 bases. The CDR3 contains 13 residues. Unmatched junction bases numbered 6, after V lost 4 bases and J lost 7 bases. Germline loops: CDR1 SGHRS, CDR2 YFSETQ. CDR3 DNA: TGCGCCAGCAGCGTGGGACAGGGTTTGGAGCAGTACTTC. The encoded protein is CASSVGQGLEQYF.

The chain recombines TRBV7-2 with TRBJ1-2, with D maybe TRBD1 (5 bases). CDR3 size: 15 residues. V dropped 4 bases and J dropped 0 bases, with 12 bases sitting between them. The V gene's germline CDR1 is SGHTA and CDR2 FQGNSA. This CDR3 reads CASSWKTVTNYGYTF. The DNA for the CDR3 is TGTGCCAGCAGCTGGAAGACAGTTACTAACTATGGCTACACCTTC.

The genes are TRBV6-2 or TRBV6-3 and TRBJ2-1; 13 bases are a match to TRBD2. Losses at the gene ends were 0 bases for V and 4 bases for J; bases not matched to a gene: 12. CDR3 size: 20 residues. CDR1 MNHEY and CDR2 SVGEGT come from the germline V gene. CDR3 residues: CASSYSTSGGLLTNYNEQFF. The CDR3 DNA reads as TGTGCCAGCAGTTACTCGACTAGCGGGGGGCTACTCACTAATTACAATGAGCAGTTCTTC.

The chain links TRBV4-3 to TRBJ1-1; 8 bases line up with TRBD1. Germline V lookup: CDR1 LGHNA, CDR2 YSLEER. V lost 0 bases, J lost 5 bases, and 5 bases stayed unmatched. The CDR3 runs 15 residues. The CDR3 coding sequence is TGCGCCAGCAGCCAAGATCTTGACAGGGGAACTGAAGCTTTCTTT. Its translation: CASSQDLDRGTEAFF.

The chain uses TRBV5-8 and TRBJ2-7, with 8 nucleotides matching TRBD1. Trimming removed 4 bases from V and 2 bases from J; junction bases left unmatched: 8. CDR3 length: 15 residues. CDR1 is SGHTS, CDR2 YDEGEE, per germline. CDR3 coding DNA: TGTGCCAGCAGCACCGATCGACAGGGGCCCTACGAGCAGTACTTC. It is translated as CASSTDRQGPYEQYF.

This sequence joins TRBV28 and TRBJ1-2; D unclear. The germline V gene has CDR1 MDHEN and CDR2 SYDVKM. This CDR3 has 14 residues. V lost 6 bases and J lost 1, with 12 bases in between. CDR3 region: CASRPATDNYGYTF. For the CDR3, the DNA is TGTGCCAGCAGACCCGCAACAGATAACTATGGCTACACCTTC.

This chain joins TRBV18 and TRBJ2-7, with D perhaps TRBD2 (6 bases). CDR1 is KGHSH, CDR2 LQKENI, per germline. The CDR3 sequence is 16 residues long. V dropped 2 bases and J dropped 7 bases, with 21 bases sitting between them. DNA of the CDR3: TGTGCCAGCTCACCATACGAGAACGGGGGTTCGGAAGAGCAGTACTTC. Its protein product is CASSPYENGGSEEQYF.